The T cell receptor beta chain described here comes from a study of shared clonotypes between healthy human individuals. Here immunoSEQ multiplex PCR was the method, and the copy in TCRdb shows in-frame clones only, minus some. This table holds 2 million to 2.5 million clones, over 85% found once. V lost 0 bases to trimming and J lost 4 bases; unmatched junction nucleotides: 16. The germline gives CDR1 GTSNPN, CDR2 SVGIG (reference sequence). The CDR3 has 19 residues. This chain uses TRBV30 with TRBJ2-5, with 11 bases matching TRBD2. The origin of this receptor is a man aged 18 to 29 in good health. Some clones in this sample may be carry-over from other donors' samples. The sample comprised naive CD4+ T cells from PBMCs. Subset here: CD45RA+ positively selected. Here the CDR3 DNA reads TGTGCCTGGAGTGTACAAGGTATATTAGGGACTAGCGGAAGAGAGACCCAGTACTTC. It translates to CAWSVQGILGTSGRETQYF. The complete variable domain, with remaining parts taken from reference TRBV30 and TRBJ2-5, reads SQTIHQWPATLVQPVGSPLSLECTVEGTSNPNLYWYRQAAGRGLQLLFYSVGIGQISSEVPQNLSASRPQDRQFILSSKKLLLSDSGFYLCAWSVQGILGTSGRETQYFGPGTRLLVL.